This TCR beta chain was found in a study of OX40 agonist ivuxolimab in advanced cancers. The overall study: Patients in dose escalation had liver, melanoma, kidney or head and neck cancers. Patients were roughly 83% male with ages roughly 20 to 80, mean about 65.

Germline V gene sequence: CDR1 SGHAT, CDR2 FQNNGV. CDR3 length: 14 amino acids. V lost 6 bases and J lost 0, with 12 bases in between. Produced via immunoSEQ multiplex PCR; TCRdb's table is partial and in-frame only. There are some 60,000 clones in the sample; less than 95% occur only once, and roughly an eighth lies in the top ten. Findings and limits, study-wide: Clonal expansion from baseline to week 6 occurred in both CD4+ and CD8+ T cells.

Concerning this clone itself: The antigen is undetermined.

Sampling times: baseline, cycle 4 day 1, cycle 7 day 1. This chain links TRBV11-2 with TRBJ2-7; either TRBD1 or TRBD2 may fit D (5 bases each). The source is an adult with an advanced solid tumor such as melanoma, head and neck, liver or kidney cancer. The material was CD4+ or CD8+ T cells sorted from blood, obtained in a trial of the OX40 agonist ivuxolimab. The CDR3 sequence: CASREGTASYEQYF. CDR3 DNA: TGTGCCAGCAGAGAGGGGACGGCCTCCTACGAGCAGTACTTC. Drawing the rest from reference TRBV11-2 and TRBJ2-7, the complete variable domain is EAGVAQSPRYKIIEKRQSVAFWCNPISGHATLYWYQQILGQGPKLLIQFQNNGVVDDSQLPKDRFSAERLKGVDSTLKIQPAKLEDSAVYLCASREGTASYEQYFGPGTRLTVT.